The clone carrying this T cell receptor (beta chain) came up a few times. In the original processing: Scientists estimated how many nucleated cells there were by amplifying reference gene primers. The protocol was immunoSEQ multiplex PCR, while the TCRdb copy is restricted to in-frame clones and leaves out a portion. Clonal size and the V and J genes are those of that table, whereas D and trimming came from the DNA. The table shows 75,000 or so clones, with 75% to 90% occurring only once. The data stem from a study of blood T cell repertoires in COVID-19. Background on the study: Acute and convalescent COVID-19 specimens originated in the United States, Italy and Spain. PBMCs, B-cell-depleted T cells, or T cells provided the cDNA or gDNA that made up the material.

With 5 bases clipped from V and 4 bases from J, the junction kept 7 bases outside the gene matches. Germline V gives CDR1 GTSNPN, CDR2 SVGIG (reference sequence). The CDR3 extends over 13 amino acids. Source material: peripheral blood. This sequence originates from a man in his 60s with active or convalescent COVID-19. The chain uses TRBV30 and TRBJ1-2; 7 nucleotides agree with TRBD1. In DNA form, the CDR3 reads TGTGCCTGGGAAAAACAGGGGACCTATGGCTACACCTTC. Amino acid sequence: CAWEKQGTYGYTF.